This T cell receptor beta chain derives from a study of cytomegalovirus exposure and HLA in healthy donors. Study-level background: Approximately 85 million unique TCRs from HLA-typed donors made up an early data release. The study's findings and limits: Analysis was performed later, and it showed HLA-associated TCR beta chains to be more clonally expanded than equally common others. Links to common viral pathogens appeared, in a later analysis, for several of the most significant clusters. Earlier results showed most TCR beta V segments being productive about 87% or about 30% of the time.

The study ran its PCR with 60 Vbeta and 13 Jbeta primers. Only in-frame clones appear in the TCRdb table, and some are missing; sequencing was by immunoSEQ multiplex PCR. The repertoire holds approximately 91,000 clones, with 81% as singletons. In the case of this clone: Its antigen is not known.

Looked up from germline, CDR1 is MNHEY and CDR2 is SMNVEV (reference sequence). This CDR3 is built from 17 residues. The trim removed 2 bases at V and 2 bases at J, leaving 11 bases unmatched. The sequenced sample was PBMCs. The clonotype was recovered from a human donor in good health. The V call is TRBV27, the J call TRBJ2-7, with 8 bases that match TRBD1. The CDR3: CASSLISGQGNPYEQYF. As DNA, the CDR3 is TGTGCCAGCAGTTTAATTAGTGGACAGGGCAATCCCTACGAGCAGTACTTC.